Included here is one T cell receptor (beta chain) sequence, with context. The antigen is unknown. The table came from immunoSEQ multiplex PCR; TCRdb's copy has only in-frame clones and leaves some out. The sample carries around 100,000 clones, more than 90% recorded once. The sample is drawn from a study of T cells in pancreatic ductal adenocarcinoma. Surgery without prior neoadjuvant therapy was the treatment of the selected pancreatic ductal adenocarcinoma patients. Study-level points and caveats: Tumors hold more CD45RO+ effector T cells, which may bias toward lower diversity. Tumor and blood clonality did not differ significantly, about 0.11 versus 0.072. The resected cohort was biased toward the minority with early-stage disease. Tumor samples had fewer productive templates and approximately 8-fold fewer unique clonotypes than blood.

Trimming removed 1 base at V and 3 bases at J, with 6 bases between. The CDR3 spans 13 residues. CDR1 SGHAT and CDR2 FQDESV come from the germline V gene (reference sequence). The sample was PBMCs. This TCR was recovered from a human donor with pancreatic ductal adenocarcinoma. V is TRBV11-1 and J is TRBJ1-1, with D hard to call. As DNA, the CDR3 is TGTGCCAGCAGCTTAGGACTGGACACTGAAGCTTTCTTT. Translation: CASSLGLDTEAFF.